The TCR beta chain described here comes from a study of cytomegalovirus exposure and HLA in healthy donors. Deletions cut 1 base from V and 2 bases from J, with 6 bases between. The CDR3 runs 14 residues. CDR1 is LGHNA and CDR2 is YSLEER in the germline V gene. The primer mix had 60 Vbeta and 13 Jbeta primers. The table came from immunoSEQ multiplex PCR; TCRdb's copy has only in-frame clones and leaves some out. Of approximately 180,000 clones in the sample, roughly three quarters were seen once. The clonotype comes from a woman in her 50s in good health and CMV-seronegative. The sequenced sample consisted of PBMCs. The chain combines TRBV4-3 with TRBJ1-5; D uncertain. The CDR3 bases are TGCGCCAGCAGCCAAGGTCTACGCAATCAGCCCCAGCATTTT. It is translated as CASSQGLRNQPQHF.